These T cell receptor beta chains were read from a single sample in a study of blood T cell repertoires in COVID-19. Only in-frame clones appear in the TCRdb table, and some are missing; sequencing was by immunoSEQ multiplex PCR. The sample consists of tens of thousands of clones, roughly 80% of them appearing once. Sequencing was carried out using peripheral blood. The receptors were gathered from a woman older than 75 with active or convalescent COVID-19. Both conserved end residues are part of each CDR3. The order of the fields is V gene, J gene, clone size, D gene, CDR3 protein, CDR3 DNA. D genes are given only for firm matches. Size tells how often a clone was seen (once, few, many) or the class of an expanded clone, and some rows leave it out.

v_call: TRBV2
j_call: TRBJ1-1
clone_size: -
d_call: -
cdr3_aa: CASSDRGMNTEAFF
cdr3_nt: TGTGCCAGCAGTGACAGGGGCATGAACACTGAAGCTTTCTTT

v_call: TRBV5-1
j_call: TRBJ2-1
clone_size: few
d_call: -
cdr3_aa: CASSLQTYNEQFF
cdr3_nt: TGCGCCAGCAGCTTGCAGACCTACAATGAGCAGTTCTTC

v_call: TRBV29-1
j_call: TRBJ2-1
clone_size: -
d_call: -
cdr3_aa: CSVGYGFDEQFF
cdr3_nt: TGCAGCGTTGGTTACGGGTTTGATGAGCAGTTCTTC

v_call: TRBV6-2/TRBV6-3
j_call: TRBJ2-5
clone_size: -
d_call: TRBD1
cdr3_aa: CASSYLGGRETQYF
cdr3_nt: TGTGCCAGCAGTTACCTAGGGGGCCGGGAGACCCAGTACTTC

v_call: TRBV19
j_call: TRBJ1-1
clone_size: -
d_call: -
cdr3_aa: CASSIGVMNTEAFF
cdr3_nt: TGTGCCAGTAGTATAGGAGTTATGAACACTGAAGCTTTCTTT

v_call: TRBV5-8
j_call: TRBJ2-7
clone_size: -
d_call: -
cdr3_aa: CASPERVAYEQYF
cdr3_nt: TGTGCCAGCCCCGAGCGGGTTGCCTACGAGCAGTACTTC

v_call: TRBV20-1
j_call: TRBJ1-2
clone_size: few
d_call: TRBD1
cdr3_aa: CSASLGQGANTYYGYTF
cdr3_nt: TGCAGTGCTAGTTTAGGACAGGGGGCTAACACCTACTATGGCTACACCTTC

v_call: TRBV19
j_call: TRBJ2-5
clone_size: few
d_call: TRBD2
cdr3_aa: CASSPTGGQETQYF
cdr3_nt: TGTGCCAGTAGTCCCACCGGGGGGCAAGAGACCCAGTACTTC

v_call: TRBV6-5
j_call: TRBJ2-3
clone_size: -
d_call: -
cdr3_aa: CASAGLSTDTQYF
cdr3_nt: TGTGCCAGCGCGGGGCTTTCCACAGATACGCAGTATTTT

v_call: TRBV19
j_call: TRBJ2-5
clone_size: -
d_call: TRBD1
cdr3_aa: CASRIGTGGRETQYF
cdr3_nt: TGTGCCAGTAGGATCGGGACAGGGGGCCGGGAGACCCAGTACTTC

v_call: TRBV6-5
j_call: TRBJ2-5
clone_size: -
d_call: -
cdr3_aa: CASSYSGGLTGETQYF
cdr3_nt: TGTGCCAGCAGTTACTCTGGCGGCCTGACTGGAGAGACCCAGTACTTC

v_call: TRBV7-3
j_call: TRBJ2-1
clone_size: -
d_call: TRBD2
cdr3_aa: CASSPKSPGTSSYNEQFF
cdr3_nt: TGTGCCAGCAGCCCCAAGAGCCCCGGGACTAGCTCCTACAATGAGCAGTTCTTC

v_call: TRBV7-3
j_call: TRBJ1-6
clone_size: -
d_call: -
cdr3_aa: CASSLNGHSPLHF
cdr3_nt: TGTGCCAGCAGCTTAAATGGGCATTCACCCCTCCACTTT

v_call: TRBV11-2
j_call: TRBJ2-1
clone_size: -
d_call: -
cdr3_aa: CATRIDTWNEQFF
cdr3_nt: TGTGCCACCCGAATTGATACTTGGAATGAGCAGTTCTTC

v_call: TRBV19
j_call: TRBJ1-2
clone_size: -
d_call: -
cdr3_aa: CASSSDRGPNYGYTF
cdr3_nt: TGTGCCAGTAGCTCTGACCGCGGGCCTAACTATGGCTACACCTTC

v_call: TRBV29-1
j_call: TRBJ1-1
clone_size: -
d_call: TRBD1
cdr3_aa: CSVWDRGTEAFF
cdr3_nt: TGCAGCGTTTGGGACAGGGGCACTGAAGCTTTCTTT

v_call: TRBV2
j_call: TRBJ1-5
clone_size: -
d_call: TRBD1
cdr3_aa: CASSPPTGTGDQPQHF
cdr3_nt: TGTGCCAGCAGCCCTCCAACCGGGACAGGGGATCAGCCCCAGCATTTT

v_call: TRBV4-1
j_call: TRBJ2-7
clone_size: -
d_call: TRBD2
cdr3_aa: CASSQDWRGASYEQYF
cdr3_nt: TGCGCCAGCAGCCAAGACTGGCGGGGGGCCTCCTACGAGCAGTACTTC

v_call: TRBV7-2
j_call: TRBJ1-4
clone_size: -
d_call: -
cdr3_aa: CASSSDPRREKLFF
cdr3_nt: TGTGCCAGCAGCTCCGACCCCAGGAGGGAAAAACTGTTTTTT

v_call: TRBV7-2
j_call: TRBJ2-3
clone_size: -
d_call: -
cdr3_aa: CASSLVGRGSTDTQYF
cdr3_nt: TGTGCCAGCAGCTTAGTGGGTCGGGGTAGCACAGATACGCAGTATTTT

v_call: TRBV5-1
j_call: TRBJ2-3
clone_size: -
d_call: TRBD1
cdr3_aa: CASSIGQATSTDTQYF
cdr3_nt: TGCGCCAGCAGCATAGGACAGGCTACTAGCACAGATACGCAGTATTTT

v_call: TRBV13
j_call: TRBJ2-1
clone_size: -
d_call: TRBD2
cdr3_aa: CASSLGHLAGVSSYNEQFF
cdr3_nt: TGTGCCAGCAGCTTAGGCCACCTAGCGGGGGTCAGCTCCTACAATGAGCAGTTCTTC

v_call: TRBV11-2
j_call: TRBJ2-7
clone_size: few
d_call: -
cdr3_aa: CASSLSVGRDLYEQYF
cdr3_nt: TGTGCCAGCAGCTTATCTGTGGGGCGGGACCTCTACGAGCAGTACTTC

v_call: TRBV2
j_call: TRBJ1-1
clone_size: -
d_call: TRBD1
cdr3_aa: CASSMDRSANTEAFF
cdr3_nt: TGTGCCAGCAGTATGGACAGGTCGGCGAACACTGAAGCTTTCTTT

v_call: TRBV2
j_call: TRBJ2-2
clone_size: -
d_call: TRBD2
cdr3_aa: CASSLPAGGYGELFF
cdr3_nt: TGTGCCAGCAGCCTCCCAGCGGGGGGTTACGGGGAGCTGTTTTTT

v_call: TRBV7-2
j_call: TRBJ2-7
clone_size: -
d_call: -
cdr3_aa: CASRPGAYSYEQYF
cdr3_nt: TGTGCCAGCAGACCAGGGGCTTACTCCTACGAGCAGTACTTC

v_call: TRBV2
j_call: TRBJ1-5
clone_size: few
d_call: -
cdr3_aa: CASSSVQGVQPQHF
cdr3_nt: TGTGCCAGCAGTTCAGTACAGGGCGTTCAGCCCCAGCATTTT

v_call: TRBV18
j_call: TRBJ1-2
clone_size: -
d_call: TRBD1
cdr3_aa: CASSPPGTGLPYGYTF
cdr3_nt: TGTGCCAGCTCACCACCAGGGACAGGGCTTCCTTATGGCTACACCTTC

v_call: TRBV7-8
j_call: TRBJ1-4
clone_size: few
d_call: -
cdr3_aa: CASSLGTSLSNEKLFF
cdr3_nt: TGTGCCAGCAGCTTAGGTACTAGCCTCTCTAATGAAAAACTGTTTTTT

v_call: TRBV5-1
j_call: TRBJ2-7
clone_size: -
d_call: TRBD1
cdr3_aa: CASSLDGTGVYEQYF
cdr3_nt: TGCGCCAGCAGCTTGGACGGGACAGGGGTCTACGAGCAGTACTTC

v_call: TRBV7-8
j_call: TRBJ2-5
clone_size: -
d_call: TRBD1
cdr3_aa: CASSSQGALIQETQYF
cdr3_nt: TGTGCCAGCAGCTCACAGGGGGCGCTTATCCAAGAGACCCAGTACTTC

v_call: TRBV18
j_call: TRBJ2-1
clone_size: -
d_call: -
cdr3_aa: CASSIQGTEQFF
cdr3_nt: TGTGCCAGCTCCATACAGGGTACTGAGCAGTTCTTC